The rows below give T cell receptor beta chains drawn from one sample of a study of neoadjuvant anti-PD-1 for oral cavity cancer. Libraries were prepared by immunoSEQ multiplex PCR; TCRdb keeps only in-frame clonotypes and omits some of them. This repertoire shows about 14,000 clones, 70% to 75% found once; its top ten account for 2.5% to 3%. The sample here was PBMCs, taken after nivolumab (anti-PD-1) treatment. The receptors here all came from a person between 40 and 85 years old with oral cavity squamous cell carcinoma. The CDR3 runs from the conserved cysteine through the conserved F or W. The size of a clone is reported for some rows only, either as once, few or many, or as a class for expanded clones.

abundance: few
j_gene: TRBJ1-3
v_gene: TRBV28
CDR3aa: CASSLEGNTIYF

abundance: -
j_gene: TRBJ2-7
v_gene: TRBV5-5
CDR3aa: CASSQTGLSPYEQYF

abundance: few
j_gene: TRBJ1-2
v_gene: TRBV2
CDR3aa: CASSTGTVNIYGYTF

abundance: -
j_gene: TRBJ2-2
v_gene: TRBV6-1
CDR3aa: CASSPGIANTGELFF

abundance: -
j_gene: TRBJ2-7
v_gene: TRBV2
CDR3aa: CASRGQGSEQYF

abundance: few
j_gene: TRBJ1-2
v_gene: TRBV7-8
CDR3aa: CASSPGEEAYGYTF

abundance: few
j_gene: TRBJ2-7
v_gene: TRBV19
CDR3aa: CASSTLGTSIHEQYF

abundance: few
j_gene: TRBJ2-7
v_gene: TRBV2
CDR3aa: CASSGEYEQYF

abundance: -
j_gene: TRBJ2-2
v_gene: TRBV5-1
CDR3aa: CASSSRDASTTGELFF

abundance: -
j_gene: TRBJ2-7
v_gene: TRBV11-3
CDR3aa: CASSQGQGWEQYF

abundance: -
j_gene: TRBJ1-1
v_gene: TRBV6-5
CDR3aa: CASSYSSSANTEAFF

abundance: -
j_gene: TRBJ2-5
v_gene: TRBV9
CDR3aa: CASSPASEETQYF

abundance: -
j_gene: TRBJ2-1
v_gene: TRBV5-8
CDR3aa: CASSRPGREVQQFF

abundance: -
j_gene: TRBJ2-1
v_gene: TRBV29-1
CDR3aa: CSPASGLPSYNEQFF